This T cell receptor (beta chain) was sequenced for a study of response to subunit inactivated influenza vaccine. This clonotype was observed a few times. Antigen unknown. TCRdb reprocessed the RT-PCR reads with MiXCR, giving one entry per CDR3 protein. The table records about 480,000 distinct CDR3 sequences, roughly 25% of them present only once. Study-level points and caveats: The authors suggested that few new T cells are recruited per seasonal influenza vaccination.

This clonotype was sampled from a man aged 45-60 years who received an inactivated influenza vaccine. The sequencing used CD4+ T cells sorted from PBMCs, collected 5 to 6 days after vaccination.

The CDR3, as DNA: TGTGCCAGCAGCGAAGGGCGCAATCAGCCCCAGCATTTT. It codes for CASSEGRNQPQHF. This chain joins TRBV7-2 and TRBJ1-5; D gene unclear. The CDR3 runs 13 residues. CDR1 and CDR2 (germline): SGHTA, FQGNSA. V was shortened by 5 bases and J by 2 bases, with 7 bases between the two germline ends.